This entry lists 25 T cell receptor beta chains sequenced from one sample in a study of blood T cell repertoires in COVID-19. Using immunoSEQ multiplex PCR, the repertoire was profiled, and TCRdb retains in-frame clones only, with some absent. Of roughly 160,000 clones in the sample, roughly 80% are singletons; the top ten hold roughly 3.4%. Sequencing was done on a sample of PBMCs or T cells enriched from blood (not recorded which). The source of these receptors is a woman aged 55 to 70 who had recovered from COVID-19.

The V call is TRBV11-2, the J call TRBJ2-3; 13 positions match TRBD2. Germline CDR1 reads SGHAT; CDR2 reads FQNNGV. The CDR3 has 15 amino acids. Unmatched junction bases numbered 3, after V lost 6 bases and J lost 3 bases. The CDR3 DNA reads TGTGCCAGCAGGGGACTAGCGGGGAAAACAGATACGCAGTATTTT. It is translated as CASRGLAGKTDTQYF. Combining the CDR3 with reference TRBV11-2 and TRBJ2-3 gives the whole variable domain EAGVAQSPRYKIIEKRQSVAFWCNPISGHATLYWYQQILGQGPKLLIQFQNNGVVDDSQLPKDRFSAERLKGVDSTLKIQPAKLEDSAVYLCASRGLAGKTDTQYFGPGTRLTVL.

The rearrangement joins TRBV5-1 to TRBJ1-1; D might be TRBD1 (6 bases). V lost 4 bases, J lost 3 bases, and 10 bases lay in between. Germline values: CDR1 SGHRS, CDR2 YFSETQ. The CDR3 is 13 amino acids. CDR3 sequence: CASSLTGYTEAFF. In DNA form, the CDR3 reads TGCGCCAGCAGCCTTACAGGGTACACTGAAGCTTTCTTT.

The chain carries TRBV12-3 or TRBV12-4 and TRBJ1-2; a weak D match, TRBD1 (5 bases). CDR3 size: 13 residues. Deletions cut 2 bases from V and 4 bases from J, with 8 bases between. The CDR3 coding sequence is TGTGCCAGCAGTTTAAGACAGCTCTATGGCTACACCTTC. Its translation: CASSLRQLYGYTF.

The rearrangement links TRBV5-4 to TRBJ2-1; 10 nucleotides match TRBD2. The length of the CDR3 is 14 residues. Germline V CDR1 and CDR2: SGHNT, YYREEE (reference sequence). Trimming removed 2 bases from V and 9 bases from J; junction bases left unmatched: 5. CDR3 amino acids: CASSFSGGALEQFF. The DNA for the CDR3 is TGTGCCAGCAGCTTCAGCGGGGGGGCGCTTGAGCAGTTCTTC. The whole variable domain, remainder taken from reference TRBV5-4 and TRBJ2-1, is ETGVTQSPTHLIKTRGQQVTLRCSSQSGHNTVSWYQQALGQGPQFIFQYYREEENGRGNFPPRFSGLQFPNYSSELNVNALELDDSALYLCASSFSGGALEQFFGPGTRLTVL.

The chain carries TRBV19 and TRBJ1-1; 7 bases agree with TRBD1. J gave up 5 bases and V 5 bases, and 11 bases lay outside the gene matches. CDR1 is LNHDA and CDR2 is SQIVND in the germline V gene (reference sequence). This CDR3 has 15 amino acids. The DNA of the CDR3 is TGTGCCAGTAGTCTAGGGGGCTCATGGAAGACTGAAGCTTTCTTT. This encodes CASSLGGSWKTEAFF.

The chain joins TRBV5-8 to TRBJ1-4; no firm D call. The CDR3 is made up of 13 amino acids. Germline-derived CDR1 and CDR2 are SGHTS and YDEGEE. The V and J ends lost 2 bases and 5 bases respectively, with 7 bases between them. CDR3: CASSFTVNEKLFF. CDR3 in DNA: TGTGCCAGCAGCTTTACAGTAAATGAAAAACTGTTTTTT.

The V and J genes are TRBV5-1 and TRBJ2-3; possibly TRBD2 for D (6 bases). The CDR3 is 15 amino acids. Germline-derived CDR1 and CDR2 are SGHRS and YFSETQ. Trimming pared 5 bases from V and 0 bases from J, leaving 13 bases between. In DNA form, the CDR3 reads TGCGCCAGCAGAGGTTTAGGGACTAGCACAGATACGCAGTATTTT. Translation gives CASRGLGTSTDTQYF.

The J gene is TRBJ2-5, the V gene TRBV2; D remains ambiguous. Trimming shortened V by 3 bases and J by 9 bases, and 17 bases separated the two germline ends. Germline V gene lookup returns CDR1 SNHLY and CDR2 FYNNEI. The CDR3 spans 14 residues. The CDR3 DNA reads TGTGCCAGCAGTGAGAGCCGGTCTTCATTGTCCCAGTACTTC. This sequence encodes CASSESRSSLSQYF.

The rearrangement links TRBV6-5 to TRBJ2-5; D is perhaps TRBD2 (5 bases). Germline-derived CDR1 and CDR2 are MNHEY and SVGAGI. This CDR3 spans 14 amino acids. V lost 6 bases and J lost 2, with 13 bases in between. CDR3 sequence reads: CASRFSTSQETQYF. DNA of the CDR3: TGTGCCAGCAGGTTTAGTACTAGTCAAGAGACCCAGTACTTC.

The chain carries TRBV6-4 and TRBJ1-1; D possibly corresponds to TRBD1 (5 bases). The germline gives CDR1 MRHNA, CDR2 SNTAGT. This CDR3 is built from 15 residues. V shed 5 bases and J shed 1 base, with 14 bases lying between them. This CDR3 is CASSRKSGGNTEAFF. CDR3 DNA sequence: TGTGCCAGCAGTCGAAAATCGGGGGGGAACACTGAAGCTTTCTTT.

This chain uses TRBV19 with TRBJ2-5; 8 nucleotides line up with TRBD2. Germline V gene sequence: CDR1 LNHDA, CDR2 SQIVND (reference sequence). CDR3 length: 15 residues. V lost 6 bases and J lost 0; bases outside the gene matches: 6. CDR3 region: CASSSLLADQETQYF. In DNA form, the CDR3 reads TGTGCCAGTAGCAGCCTACTAGCGGACCAAGAGACCCAGTACTTC.

V and J are TRBV3-1 (or the pseudogene TRBV3-2) and TRBJ2-7, with 8 bases lining up with TRBD2. Germline-derived CDR1 and CDR2 are LGHDT and YNNKEL (reference sequence). The CDR3 is 14 residues long. The trim removed 5 bases at V and 3 bases at J, leaving 6 bases unmatched. The CDR3 nucleotides are TGTGCCAGCAGCGTTAGCGGGGAGGTCTACGAGCAGTACTTC. Protein product: CASSVSGEVYEQYF.

V gene TRBV14 combines with J gene TRBJ2-7; TRBD1 agrees at 9 bases. With 5 bases clipped from V and 5 bases from J, the junction kept 7 bases outside the gene matches. Looked up from germline, CDR1 is SGHDN and CDR2 is FVKESK. The CDR3 extends over 14 amino acids. The CDR3, as DNA: TGTGCCAGCAGCGAAAACAGGGGGCTAAACGAGCAGTACTTC. As protein: CASSENRGLNEQYF. Full variable domain (outside the CDR3, taken from reference TRBV14 and TRBJ2-7): EAGVTQFPSHSVIEKGQTVTLRCDPISGHDNLYWYRRVMGKEIKFLLHFVKESKQDESGMPNNRFLAERTGGTYSTLKVQPAELEDSGVYFCASSENRGLNEQYFGPGTRLTVT.

The gene calls are TRBV5-4 and TRBJ2-7; 8 nucleotides line up with TRBD2. After removal of 2 bases from V and 0 bases from J, the junction contained 16 bases not matched to a gene. Germline assignment: CDR1 SGHNT and CDR2 YYREEE (reference sequence). CDR3 length: 19 amino acids. Written as DNA, the CDR3 is TGTGCCAGCAGCTTTGGCCTTTTCGGGGGGGGGACCGACTCCTACGAGCAGTACTTC. Translated, it gives CASSFGLFGGGTDSYEQYF.

The chain links TRBV6-5 to TRBJ1-2; 7 bases map to TRBD1. Trimming removed 4 bases from V and 4 bases from J; junction bases left unmatched: 6. CDR3 length: 14 amino acids. Germline V gene lookup returns CDR1 MNHEY and CDR2 SVGAGI. The CDR3 nucleotides read TGTGCCAGCAGTTCAGGAGGGGGCGGCTATGGCTACACCTTC. This gives the protein CASSSGGGGYGYTF.

The chain employs TRBV30 and TRBJ2-7; the match to TRBD2 covers 8 bases. CDR1 is GTSNPN and CDR2 is SVGIG in the germline V gene (reference sequence). The ends lost 0 bases at V and 5 bases at J; junction bases unmatched: 6. This CDR3 has 14 residues. For the CDR3, the DNA is TGTGCCTGGAGTGTACAGCGGGGGAGGGACGAGCAGTACTTC. This codes for CAWSVQRGRDEQYF.

The rearrangement joins TRBV4-1 to TRBJ1-1; perhaps TRBD1 as D (6 bases). The CDR3 extends over 15 amino acids. CDR1 MGHRA and CDR2 YSYEKL come from the germline V gene. V dropped 0 bases and J dropped 4 bases, with 12 bases sitting between them. CDR3 amino acids: CASSQENRALTEAFF. CDR3 nucleotides: TGCGCCAGCAGCCAAGAAAACAGGGCACTCACTGAAGCTTTCTTT.

V is TRBV5-6 and J is TRBJ2-7; 8 bases line up with TRBD2. Germline CDR1 and CDR2: SGHDT and YYEEEE. This CDR3 has 13 amino acids. With 6 bases clipped from V and 3 bases from J, the junction kept 5 bases outside the gene matches. In DNA form, the CDR3 reads TGTGCCAGCACCATCGGGAGGGGCTACGAGCAGTACTTC. Encoded protein: CASTIGRGYEQYF.

V is TRBV30 and J is TRBJ1-5; 9 bases align to TRBD1. Losses at the gene ends were 3 bases for V and 6 bases for J; bases not matched to a gene: 12. The germline V gene has CDR1 GTSNPN and CDR2 SVGIG (reference sequence). CDR3 length equals 16 residues. CDR3 DNA: TGTGCCTGGAGCCCCTACGGGACAGGGCAAGGTCAGCCCCAGCATTTT. The encoded protein is CAWSPYGTGQGQPQHF.

The CDR3: CSAHNPEAFF. The CDR3 coding sequence is TGCAGCGCCCACAACCCTGAAGCTTTCTTT. This chain uses TRBV29-1 with TRBJ1-1; D is unclear. Deletions cut 7 bases from V and 6 bases from J, with 9 bases between. The CDR3 loop spans 10 amino acids. Per the germline V gene, CDR1 is SQVTM and CDR2 is ANQGSEA.

The chain links TRBV6-5 to TRBJ2-1, with a possible D match to TRBD1 (5 bases). CDR3 length: 13 residues. Trimming left V 8 bases short and J 6 bases short, with 14 bases between. The germline V gene encodes CDR1 MNHEY and CDR2 SVGAGI. CDR3 residues: CASRKTASNEQFF. CDR3 in DNA: TGTGCCAGCCGAAAGACAGCGTCCAATGAGCAGTTCTTC.

The gene calls are TRBV10-3 and TRBJ2-3, with D perhaps matching TRBD2 (5 bases). Germline CDR1 ENHRY, CDR2 SYGVKD. Trimming took off 4 bases at V and 0 bases at J, with 14 bases between the two ends. The CDR3 runs 16 residues. As DNA, the CDR3 is TGTGCCATCAGTGGTCCGAGCGGTGTGAGCACAGATACGCAGTATTTT. It yields the protein CAISGPSGVSTDTQYF.

This chain joins TRBV5-4 and TRBJ1-1, with D perhaps matching TRBD1 (6 bases). The CDR3 is 14 amino acids. V was trimmed by 5 bases and J by 1 base, leaving 12 bases between them. CDR1 is SGHNT, CDR2 YYREEE, per germline (reference sequence). The DNA of the CDR3 is TGTGCCAGCAGAGCCGGACAGCCGAACACTGAAGCTTTCTTT. Protein: CASRAGQPNTEAFF.

The gene calls are TRBV9 and TRBJ2-3; weak D call: TRBD2 (5 bases). Per the germline V gene, CDR1 is SGDLS and CDR2 is YYNGEE. The germline V and J ends were trimmed by 0 bases and 4 bases, with 9 bases remaining between them. The CDR3 contains 14 residues. The DNA of the CDR3 is TGTGCCAGCAGCGTAGTGTCCGGGGCAGATACGCAGTATTTT. This gives the protein CASSVVSGADTQYF.

This clone has a single count. The V call is TRBV27, the J call TRBJ1-6; TRBD1 aligns across 8 bases. Germline assignment: CDR1 MNHEY and CDR2 SMNVEV (reference sequence). J gave up 6 bases and V 6 bases, and 10 bases lay outside the gene matches. The CDR3 covers 16 residues. The CDR3 spells CASRSQGALSNSPLHF. Here the CDR3 DNA reads TGTGCCAGCAGGTCCCAGGGGGCGCTTTCTAATTCACCCCTCCACTTT.